These 32 T cell receptor beta chains share one sample of origin, sequenced in a study of T cells in tumors after PD-1 blockade. Libraries were prepared by immunoSEQ multiplex PCR; TCRdb keeps only in-frame clonotypes and omits some of them. Among some 25,000 clones listed, 70% to 85% were seen once. Here the sequenced sample was PBMCs, taken after anti-PD-1 treatment. Receptors were obtained from a human donor with basal cell carcinoma.

V usage is TRBV2 and J usage is TRBJ2-7; tentatively, D is TRBD1 or TRBD2 (5 bases each). The CDR3 length is 17 residues. Germline V lookup: CDR1 SNHLY, CDR2 FYNNEI. V dropped 7 bases and J dropped 6 bases, with 28 bases sitting between them. CDR3 region: CASTIRRPGPILVEQYF. In nucleotides, the CDR3 is TGTGCCAGCACCATTCGGAGGCCAGGGCCGATTTTGGTCGAGCAGTACTTC.

This chain connects TRBV18 to TRBJ1-2; TRBD1 agrees at 8 bases. CDR1 and CDR2 from the germline V gene are KGHSH and LQKENI. The CDR3 sequence is 18 residues long. Trimming cost V 5 bases and J 5 bases; bases outside gene matches: 19. CDR3 in DNA: TGTGCCAGCTCAACAGGGGGGACAGCAACTCCAGGAGGGTATGGCTACACCTTC. Encoded protein: CASSTGGTATPGGYGYTF.

The rearrangement links TRBV5-1 to TRBJ2-5; D remains unclear. The V gene's germline CDR1 is SGHRS and CDR2 YFSETQ. CDR3 size: 15 residues. V shed 1 base and J shed 5 bases, with 15 bases lying between them. CDR3 bases: TGCGCCAGCAGCTTGTCATCTCACCCCGGGGAGACCCAGTACTTC. It encodes CASSLSSHPGETQYF.

There are a few counts of this clone. J is TRBJ1-1 and V is TRBV6-5; possible D gene TRBD1, 5 bases. The CDR3 extends over 13 amino acids. Trimming took 6 bases from V and 6 from J, leaving 14 bases between them. CDR1 is MNHEY, CDR2 SVGAGI, per germline. DNA of the CDR3: TGTGCCAGCAGCCGTTCCCCGACAGCTGAAGCTTTCTTT. This sequence encodes CASSRSPTAEAFF.

The rearrangement links TRBV9 to TRBJ1-6; D may be TRBD1 (6 bases). The CDR3 is 16 residues long. The V end was cut by 3 bases, the J end by 6 bases, with 16 bases between. CDR1 is SGDLS and CDR2 is YYNGEE in the germline V gene. DNA of the CDR3: TGTGCCAGCAGCGGGACTCTGGGGGGCCTTAATTCACCCCTCCACTTT. Its translation is CASSGTLGGLNSPLHF.

This chain connects TRBV6-5 to TRBJ2-6, with TRBD1 matching over 7 bases. Germline V gene data show CDR1 as MNHEY and CDR2 as SVGAGI. J was trimmed by 2 bases and V by 6 bases; bases with no gene match: 4. This CDR3 has 15 residues. Written as DNA, the CDR3 is TGTGCCAGCAGGAAACAGGGGACTGGGGCCAACGTCCTGACTTTC. Its translation: CASRKQGTGANVLTF.

J is TRBJ1-1 and V is TRBV11-1, with unresolved D. Trimming cost V 5 bases and J 0 bases, with 13 bases left between them. From germline, CDR1 is SGHAT and CDR2 FQDESV (reference sequence). The CDR3 is 15 amino acids. DNA of the CDR3: TGTGCCAGCAGCCCTAGGAGCATGATGAACACTGAAGCTTTCTTT. Amino acid sequence: CASSPRSMMNTEAFF.

This clone has just a few counts. V usage is TRBV6-2 or TRBV6-3 and J usage is TRBJ2-2; 9 bases are a match to TRBD2. The CDR3 has 15 amino acids. The V and J ends lost 4 bases and 4 bases, in that order; junction bases with no gene match: 4. CDR1 is MNHEY, CDR2 SVGEGT, per germline. In nucleotides, the CDR3 is TGTGCCAGCAGTTTAGCGGGGGTAGTCACCGGGGAGCTGTTTTTT. As protein: CASSLAGVVTGELFF.

The CDR3 coding sequence is TGTGCTAGTGGTTTGTTCGGGGGCACTGAAGCTTTCTTT. Translated: CASGLFGGTEAFF. V is TRBV12-5 and J is TRBJ1-1; a possible D gene is TRBD1 (5 bases). The ends were cut back, 2 bases at V and 4 bases at J, with 8 bases in the middle. CDR3 length: 13 residues. From germline, CDR1 is LGHNT and CDR2 FRNRAP.

This chain connects TRBV2 to TRBJ2-5; either TRBD1 or TRBD2 may fit D (5 bases each). Germline CDR1 is SNHLY and CDR2 is FYNNEI. The ends were cut back, 6 bases at V and 4 bases at J, with 15 bases in the middle. The CDR3 is made up of 14 amino acids. CDR3: CASRGWGMLETQYF. The CDR3 DNA reads TGTGCCAGCAGGGGGTGGGGGATGCTAGAGACCCAGTACTTC. Together with reference TRBV2 and TRBJ2-5, the CDR3 gives the full variable domain: EPEVTQTPSHQVTQMGQEVILRCVPISNHLYFYWYRQILGQKVEFLVSFYNNEISEKSEIFDDQFSVERPDGSNFTLKIRSTKLEDSAMYFCASRGWGMLETQYFGPGTRLLVL.

This clone was seen a handful of times. V and J are TRBV6-5 and TRBJ1-2; D is possibly TRBD1 (6 bases). Looked up from germline, CDR1 is MNHEY and CDR2 is SVGAGI. The CDR3 sequence is 12 residues long. Trimming left V 7 bases short and J 7 bases short, with 13 bases between. The CDR3 reads CASTRGRGGYTF. The CDR3 DNA sequence: TGTGCCAGCACCCGGGGCAGGGGTGGCTACACCTTC.

This sequence joins TRBV6-4 and TRBJ2-1; tentatively, D is TRBD2 (6 bases). CDR3 size: 14 residues. Germline-derived CDR1 and CDR2 are MRHNA and SNTAGT. With 3 bases removed from V and 3 bases from J, the gap between germline ends came to 9 bases. The DNA for the CDR3 is TGTGCCAGCAGTGAGACTAGTGACTACAATGAGCAGTTCTTC. It encodes CASSETSDYNEQFF.

The chain is built from TRBV2 and TRBJ2-5; 15 nucleotides match TRBD2. CDR3 length: 18 residues. The trim removed 2 bases at V and 5 bases at J, leaving 9 bases unmatched. Germline V gene sequence: CDR1 SNHLY, CDR2 FYNNEI. Here the CDR3 reads CASSESIGLAGGLETQYF. CDR3 nucleotide sequence: TGTGCCAGCAGTGAATCTATCGGACTAGCGGGGGGGCTGGAGACCCAGTACTTC. Full variable domain (outside the CDR3, taken from reference TRBV2 and TRBJ2-5): EPEVTQTPSHQVTQMGQEVILRCVPISNHLYFYWYRQILGQKVEFLVSFYNNEISEKSEIFDDQFSVERPDGSNFTLKIRSTKLEDSAMYFCASSESIGLAGGLETQYFGPGTRLLVL.

This clone appeared once. The gene calls are TRBV15 and TRBJ1-5, with D uncertain. Germline V gene lookup returns CDR1 LNHNV and CDR2 YYDKDF (reference sequence). CDR3 length equals 14 residues. Trimming pared 5 bases from V and 0 bases from J, leaving 8 bases between. The CDR3 reads CATSPRGSNQPQHF. CDR3 in DNA: TGTGCCACCAGCCCCAGAGGTAGCAATCAGCCCCAGCATTTT. The full variable domain, its missing parts supplied by reference TRBV15 and TRBJ1-5, is DAMVIQNPRYQVTQFGKPVTLSCSQTLNHNVMYWYQQKSSQAPKLLFHYYDKDFNNEADTPDNFQSRRPNTSFCFLDIRSPGLGDTAMYLCATSPRGSNQPQHFGDGTRLSIL.

The chain combines TRBV5-4 with TRBJ2-5; D ambiguous. V was clipped by 0 bases and J by 5 bases, with 17 bases between them. The length of the CDR3 is 16 residues. Per germline, CDR1 SGHNT and CDR2 YYREEE (reference sequence). The DNA of the CDR3 is TGTGCCAGCAGCTTGGATCCGCTCCGGGTAGGGGAGACCCAGTACTTC. Its protein product is CASSLDPLRVGETQYF.

The chain recombines TRBV6-6 with TRBJ1-1, with a weak D call TRBD1 (6 bases). This CDR3 contains 17 residues. V shed 5 bases and J shed 0 bases, with 19 bases lying between them. Germline CDR1 MNHNY, CDR2 SVGAGI (reference sequence). CDR3 in amino acids: CASSLTLGAGVNTEAFF. Written as DNA, the CDR3 is TGTGCCAGCAGTCTAACTTTGGGGGCCGGGGTGAACACTGAAGCTTTCTTT.

V gene TRBV3-1 (or the pseudogene TRBV3-2) combines with J gene TRBJ2-5, with 7 bases that match TRBD2. This CDR3 has 15 residues. With 4 bases clipped from V and 1 base from J, the junction kept 6 bases outside the gene matches. The germline V gene encodes CDR1 LGHDT and CDR2 YNNKEL (reference sequence). The CDR3 coding sequence is TGTGCCAGCAGCCTCGGGCTAGCGGCCCAAGAGACCCAGTACTTC. This gives the protein CASSLGLAAQETQYF.

The CDR3 bases are TGTGCCAGCAGCCGAAAAGGACTACCTCCTCTCGTAGCAGATACGCAGTATTTT. Residues: CASSRKGLPPLVADTQYF. The chain employs TRBV5-6 and TRBJ2-3; maybe TRBD2 (6 bases). The germline V gene encodes CDR1 SGHDT and CDR2 YYEEEE. V was cut by 4 bases and J by 4 bases, with 25 bases left in between. The CDR3 sequence is 18 residues long. The variable domain in full, completed from reference TRBV5-6 and TRBJ2-3, reads DAGVTQSPTHLIKTRGQQVTLRCSPKSGHDTVSWYQQALGQGPQFIFQYYEEEERQRGNFPDRFSGHQFPNYSSELNVNALLLGDSALYLCASSRKGLPPLVADTQYFGPGTRLTVL.

This clone was seen just once. This chain joins TRBV5-4 and TRBJ1-2; a possible D gene is TRBD1 (5 bases). The CDR3 runs to 15 residues. Trimming removed 3 bases at V and 3 bases at J, with 15 bases between. Germline lookup yields CDR1 SGHNT and CDR2 YYREEE (reference sequence). CDR3 bases: TGTGCCAGCAGCTCACAGGTTCAAGGTGACTATGGCTACACCTTC. Protein product: CASSSQVQGDYGYTF.

The rearrangement joins TRBV7-6 to TRBJ2-1; TRBD2 matches 7 bases. With 5 bases clipped from V and 4 bases from J, the junction kept 14 bases outside the gene matches. In germline, CDR1 is SGHVS, CDR2 FNYEAQ. The CDR3 spans 17 residues. DNA of the CDR3: TGTGCCAGCAGCCGCGCCCCTTTGAGCGGGGTGTACAATGAGCAGTTCTTC. Its protein product is CASSRAPLSGVYNEQFF. Full variable domain (rest looked up from reference TRBV7-6 and TRBJ2-1): GAGVSQSPRYKVTKRGQDVALRCDPISGHVSLYWYRQALGQGPEFLTYFNYEAQQDKSGLPNDRFSAERPEGSISTLTIQRTEQRDSAMYRCASSRAPLSGVYNEQFFGPGTRLTVL.

This chain links TRBV4-2 with TRBJ2-1; no definite D call. This CDR3 has 17 residues. The germline gives CDR1 LGHNA, CDR2 YNFKEQ. The germline V and J ends were trimmed by 4 bases and 0 bases, with 16 bases remaining between them. The CDR3: CASSPQNADSSYNEQFF. DNA for the CDR3: TGTGCCAGCAGCCCACAGAATGCGGATAGCTCCTACAATGAGCAGTTCTTC.

The genes are TRBV30 and TRBJ1-1; D not certain. V gave up 0 bases and J gave up 6 bases, with 14 bases separating them. CDR3 size: 14 residues. Germline values: CDR1 GTSNPN, CDR2 SVGIG (reference sequence). CDR3 nucleotides: TGTGCCTGGAGTGTAGGACTTCCTCGGGCTGAAGCTTTCTTT. Amino acid sequence: CAWSVGLPRAEAFF. Supplemented by reference TRBV30 and TRBJ1-1, the full variable domain reads SQTIHQWPATLVQPVGSPLSLECTVEGTSNPNLYWYRQAAGRGLQLLFYSVGIGQISSEVPQNLSASRPQDRQFILSSKKLLLSDSGFYLCAWSVGLPRAEAFFGQGTRLTVV.

V is TRBV6-5 and J is TRBJ1-3; a possible D gene is TRBD1 (5 bases). The germline V and J ends were trimmed by 7 bases and 2 bases, with 12 bases remaining between them. This CDR3 is 14 amino acids long. Germline-derived CDR1 and CDR2 are MNHEY and SVGAGI. The CDR3 DNA follows: TGTGCCAGCAAGAGGTCAGGGCCTGGAAACACCATATATTTT. The encoded protein is CASKRSGPGNTIYF.

The chain links TRBV7-2 to TRBJ1-4; possible D gene TRBD1, 6 bases. Germline V lookup: CDR1 SGHTA, CDR2 FQGNSA. Trimming shortened V by 5 bases and J by 0 bases, and 10 bases separated the two germline ends. CDR3 size: 15 residues. The DNA for the CDR3 is TGTGCCAGCAGCAAGGGGGGAACAACTAATGAAAAACTGTTTTTT. This encodes CASSKGGTTNEKLFF.

This chain links TRBV2 with TRBJ1-1, with 9 bases aligning to TRBD1. The trim removed 4 bases at V and 4 bases at J, leaving 1 base unmatched. The CDR3 is made up of 13 amino acids. Germline values: CDR1 SNHLY, CDR2 FYNNEI. The CDR3 sequence is CASSVQGATEAFF. CDR3 nucleotides: TGTGCCAGCAGTGTACAGGGGGCCACTGAAGCTTTCTTT.

The gene calls are TRBV18 and TRBJ1-4, with D tentatively TRBD1 (6 bases). This CDR3 has 15 amino acids. Trimming pared 2 bases from V and 4 bases from J, leaving 11 bases between. The germline gives CDR1 KGHSH, CDR2 LQKENI. CDR3 nucleotides: TGTGCCAGCTCACCATCCCAGGGGCGTAATGAAAAACTGTTTTTT. It encodes CASSPSQGRNEKLFF.

The chain couples TRBV3-1 (or the pseudogene TRBV3-2) to TRBJ2-7; 11 bases map to TRBD1. V shed 6 bases and J 3 bases; nucleotides not matched to a gene: 7. The germline V gene encodes CDR1 LGHDT and CDR2 YNNKEL (reference sequence). There are 15 residues in the CDR3. In nucleotides, the CDR3 is TGTGCCAGCAGTGTACCGGGACAGGGGGTCTACGAGCAGTACTTC. Its translation: CASSVPGQGVYEQYF.

This rearrangement joins TRBV6-4 to TRBJ2-3, with D perhaps matching TRBD1 (5 bases). V was trimmed by 3 bases and J by 3 bases, leaving 10 bases between them. In germline, CDR1 is MRHNA, CDR2 SNTAGT. This CDR3 has 14 residues. CDR3 in DNA: TGTGCCAGCAGTGAAGGGGATGAAACAGATACGCAGTATTTT. Protein sequence: CASSEGDETDTQYF.

The chain couples TRBV12-5 to TRBJ2-4, with 8 bases identical to TRBD1. The CDR3 is made up of 16 amino acids. Germline values: CDR1 LGHNT, CDR2 FRNRAP. The V and J ends lost 6 bases and 3 bases, in that order; junction bases with no gene match: 10. CDR3 coding DNA: TGTGCTAGTGGGCCGACAGGGGAATTCGGCAAAAACATTCAGTACTTC. The encoded protein is CASGPTGEFGKNIQYF.

The V call is TRBV30, the J call TRBJ1-1, with D hard to call. This CDR3 region has 12 residues. V lost 0 bases to trimming and J lost 8 bases, with 10 bases between them. CDR1 is GTSNPN, CDR2 SVGIG, per germline (reference sequence). CDR3 sequence reads: CAWSVRPSEAFF. CDR3 DNA sequence: TGTGCCTGGAGTGTAAGGCCTTCCGAAGCTTTCTTT.

The chain recombines TRBV6-6 with TRBJ1-6, with D uncertain. The V gene's germline CDR1 is MNHNY and CDR2 SVGAGI (reference sequence). This CDR3 contains 15 residues. V shed 0 bases and J shed 5 bases, with 8 bases lying between them. The CDR3, as DNA: TGTGCCAGCAGTTACTCGAAAGAGCATAATTCACCCCTCCACTTT. Translated, it gives CASSYSKEHNSPLHF.

This clone was counted a single time. The chain uses TRBV6-6 and TRBJ1-2; D might be TRBD1 (6 bases). Germline V gives CDR1 MNHNY, CDR2 SVGAGI (reference sequence). The CDR3 is made up of 14 amino acids. The ends were cut back, 2 bases at V and 6 bases at J, with 13 bases in the middle. The CDR3 region is CASSYRGGGDGYTF. CDR3 nucleotide sequence: TGTGCCAGCAGTTACCGAGGGGGGGGCGATGGCTACACCTTC.